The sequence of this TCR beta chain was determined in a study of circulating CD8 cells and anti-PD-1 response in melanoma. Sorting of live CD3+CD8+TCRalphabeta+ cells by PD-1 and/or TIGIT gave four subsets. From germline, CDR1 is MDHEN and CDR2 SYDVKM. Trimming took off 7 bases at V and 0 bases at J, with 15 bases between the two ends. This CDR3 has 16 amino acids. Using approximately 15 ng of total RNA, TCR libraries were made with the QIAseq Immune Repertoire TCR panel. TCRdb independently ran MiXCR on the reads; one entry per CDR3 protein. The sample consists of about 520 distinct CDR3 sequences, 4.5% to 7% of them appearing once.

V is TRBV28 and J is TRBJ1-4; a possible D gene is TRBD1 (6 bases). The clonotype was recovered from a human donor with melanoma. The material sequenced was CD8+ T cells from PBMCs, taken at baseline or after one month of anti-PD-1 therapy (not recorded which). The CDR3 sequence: CASNSRTVTTNEKLFF. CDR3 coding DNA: TGTGCCAGCAATAGCCGGACAGTGACAACTAATGAAAAACTGTTTTTT.